The rows below give T cell receptor beta chains drawn from one sample of a study of OX40 agonist ivuxolimab in advanced cancers. Method: immunoSEQ multiplex PCR; TCRdb's copy keeps in-frame clones and lacks some. The data hold about 64,000 clones, with roughly 80% observed a single time. The sequenced sample was CD4+ or CD8+ T cells sorted from blood, obtained in a trial of the OX40 agonist ivuxolimab. These receptors were taken from an adult with an advanced solid tumor such as melanoma, head and neck, liver or kidney cancer. Each CDR3 is given with its conserved first and last residue. Each record gives: V gene, CDR3 length, clone size, D gene, J gene, CDR3 DNA, CDR3 protein. D genes are given only for firm matches. Clone size is not always given. Where it is, it says once, few, many or a class for expanded clones.

TRBV5-1	15	NA	TRBD1	TRBJ1-1	TGCGCCAGCAGCTTAACCGGGACAGTGAACACTGAAGCTTTCTTT	CASSLTGTVNTEAFF
TRBV6-6	14	NA	NA	TRBJ1-4	TGTGCCACCCGAGCCCCAGGGAGAGATGAAAAACTGTTTTTT	CATRAPGRDEKLFF
TRBV18	15	few	TRBD1	TRBJ1-4	TGTGCCAGCTCACCCCGGACAGGGGTTGGCGAAAAACTGTTTTTT	CASSPRTGVGEKLFF
TRBV5-6	13	NA	NA	TRBJ1-1	TGTGCCAGCAGCTTGGAGTCCGTACGGATAGCTTTCTTT	CASSLESVRIAFF
TRBV4-1	16	NA	TRBD1	TRBJ1-2	TGCGCCAGCAGCCAACCCGGGACAGGCATTAACTATGGCTACACCTTC	CASSQPGTGINYGYTF
TRBV10-2	15	once	TRBD2	TRBJ2-3	TGCGCCAGCAGTGACGTGGCGGGAGTTGCAGATACGCAGTATTTT	CASSDVAGVADTQYF
TRBV18	14	NA	TRBD1	TRBJ1-4	TGTGCCAGCTCAACCGGGACAGGGTCAGAAAAACTGTTTTTT	CASSTGTGSEKLFF
TRBV11-3	14	few	NA	TRBJ1-1	TGTGCCAGCACCCGGACAGTCGGAGGCACTGAAGCTTTCTTT	CASTRTVGGTEAFF
TRBV11-2	18	NA	NA	TRBJ2-1	TGTGCCAGCAGCTTTAAGTCGTTTGAGGGGGGCCAATACAATGAGCAGTTCTTC	CASSFKSFEGGQYNEQFF
TRBV10-1	15	NA	NA	TRBJ2-2	TGCGCCAGCAGTGAGCAAATGGGGCGAGCCGGGGAGCTGTTTTTT	CASSEQMGRAGELFF
TRBV10-3	16	NA	NA	TRBJ2-6	TGTGCCATCAGTGAGTCTCTGAATCCTGGGGCCAACGTCCTGACTTTC	CAISESLNPGANVLTF
TRBV5-1	15	once	NA	TRBJ1-4	TGCGCCAGCTTCGAGGGGTCGGGAACTAATGAAAAACTGTTTTTT	CASFEGSGTNEKLFF
TRBV14	16	NA	NA	TRBJ2-7	TGTGCCAGCAGCCAAGTTTTTCATACAGGTCCCTACGAGCAGTACTTC	CASSQVFHTGPYEQYF
TRBV7-2	15	NA	NA	TRBJ2-7	TGTGCCAGCAGCTTAGCGCCCCAAAACTCCTACGAGCAGTACTTC	CASSLAPQNSYEQYF
TRBV29-1	13	NA	TRBD1	TRBJ1-1	TGCAGCGCCGGAGGACAGGGGAACACTGAAGCTTTCTTT	CSAGGQGNTEAFF
TRBV4-2	12	once	TRBD1	TRBJ1-2	TGTGCCAGCAGCCAAACAGGACAGGGTTACACCTTC	CASSQTGQGYTF
TRBV14	15	NA	TRBD1	TRBJ2-2	TGTGCCAGCAGCCAACAGGGGGTAGGCACCGGGGAGCTGTTTTTT	CASSQQGVGTGELFF
TRBV5-4	15	NA	TRBD2	TRBJ2-1	TGTGCCAGCAGCTCCGGACTAGCGGGTTACAATGAGCAGTTCTTC	CASSSGLAGYNEQFF
TRBV29-1	13	few	NA	TRBJ1-5	TGCAGCGTTGATGATTCGACTGGGCAGCCCCAGCATTTT	CSVDDSTGQPQHF
TRBV2	14	NA	TRBD2	TRBJ2-3	TGTGCCAGCGGGACTAGCCCTCTCACAGATACGCAGTATTTT	CASGTSPLTDTQYF
TRBV7-2	13	NA	NA	TRBJ1-1	TGTGCCAGCAGACAAGGGGGGGCCACTGAAGCTTTCTTT	CASRQGGATEAFF
TRBV19	16	NA	NA	TRBJ2-1	TGTGCCAGTAGTAATGGTCAGGCTAGCGTGTACAATGAGCAGTTCTTC	CASSNGQASVYNEQFF
TRBV7-2	16	NA	TRBD1	TRBJ2-1	TGTGCCAGCAGCTCAATACTCAGACAGGGGGCAAGAGAGCAGTTCTTC	CASSSILRQGAREQFF
TRBV5-4	17	few	TRBD1	TRBJ2-3	TGTGCCAGCAGCCCGACAGGGTCCATAACTAGCACAGATACGCAGTATTTT	CASSPTGSITSTDTQYF
TRBV14	15	few	NA	TRBJ2-7	TGTGCCAGCAGCCCCCTGCCCTCGGATGGTTACGAGCAGTACTTC	CASSPLPSDGYEQYF
TRBV2	16	NA	NA	TRBJ2-2	TGTGCCAGCAGCCGCATTGGGACAATCCGCACCGGGGAGCTGTTTTTT	CASSRIGTIRTGELFF
TRBV28	12	NA	NA	TRBJ1-1	TGTGCCAGCAGTTTATCTGGCAGGTGGGCTTTCTTT	CASSLSGRWAFF
TRBV6-5	13	NA	NA	TRBJ2-3	TGTGCCAGCAGTACCATAAACACAGATACGCAGTATTTT	CASSTINTDTQYF
TRBV4-3	18	NA	NA	TRBJ2-2	TGCGCCAGCAGCCAACACTCTGGGGGGGCAGGGCAAGTCGGGGAGCTGTTTTTT	CASSQHSGGAGQVGELFF
TRBV5-1	15	NA	NA	TRBJ2-7	TGCGCCAGCAGCTTAAACGACCAGGGGATCAACGAGCAGTACTTC	CASSLNDQGINEQYF
TRBV7-2	15	NA	NA	TRBJ1-2	TGTGCCAGCAGCTCCCTGTGGGGGGGGTTTTCTGGCTACACCTTC	CASSSLWGGFSGYTF
TRBV5-1	14	NA	TRBD1	TRBJ2-5	TGCGCCAGCAGCCTACAGGGGTTTCAAGAGACCCAGTACTTC	CASSLQGFQETQYF
TRBV7-2	14	NA	NA	TRBJ1-5	TGTGCCAGCAGCTCGGGGGTTAGCAATCAGCCCCAGCATTTT	CASSSGVSNQPQHF
TRBV6-6	13	NA	NA	TRBJ2-7	TGTGCCAGCAGCAAGGGGAGCTCCTACGAGCAGTACTTC	CASSKGSSYEQYF
TRBV6-4	16	NA	NA	TRBJ2-5	TGTGCCAGCACCGGGGGGCTGAAATTCCTCCGAGAGACCCAGTACTTC	CASTGGLKFLRETQYF
TRBV7-6	15	NA	NA	TRBJ1-1	TGTGCCAGCAGCTTAGAACAGGTTATGAACACTGAAGCTTTCTTT	CASSLEQVMNTEAFF
TRBV19	16	NA	TRBD1	TRBJ1-1	TGTGCCACCCGTAAACGAAGAGGGGGCGACTATACTGAAGCTTTCTTT	CATRKRRGGDYTEAFF
TRBV2	16	NA	TRBD2	TRBJ2-1	TGTGCCAGCAGTGAAACAACTAGCGGGAGCTACAATGAGCAGTTCTTC	CASSETTSGSYNEQFF
TRBV5-5	14	NA	NA	TRBJ1-1	TGTGCCAGCAGCTTGAGACGGATGAACACTGAAGCTTTCTTT	CASSLRRMNTEAFF
TRBV6-6	15	once	TRBD2	TRBJ2-3	TGTGCCAGTGACATCTATCGGGGGGGCCGTGATACGCAGTATTTT	CASDIYRGGRDTQYF
TRBV13	14	NA	NA	TRBJ2-3	TGTGCCAGCAGCTTAGGCGGTTACACAGATACGCAGTATTTT	CASSLGGYTDTQYF